This T cell receptor (beta chain) was recovered during a study of T cell changes during pregnancy in multiple sclerosis. Only in-frame clones appear in the TCRdb table, and some are missing; sequencing was by immunoSEQ multiplex PCR. The sample holds 65,000 to 75,000 clones, 91% seen once. CDR1 and CDR2 from the germline V gene are SGHVS and FQNEAQ. The length of the CDR3 is 13 residues. V lost 2 bases to trimming and J lost 1 base, with 5 bases between them. The chain links TRBV7-8 to TRBJ1-2; D unresolved. This sequence originates from a female donor in good health, enrolled as a control in a pregnancy study. The starting material was peripheral blood, obtained in the third trimester of pregnancy. The CDR3 protein is CASSLTINYGYTF. CDR3 bases: TGTGCCAGCAGCTTAACAATTAACTATGGCTACACCTTC.